Presented here are 24 T cell receptor beta chains from one specimen sequenced in a study of Graves' ophthalmopathy and Graves' hyperthyroidism. From RNA, the CDR3 regions of TCR beta chains were amplified and sequenced. HTBI primers were employed in first-round RT-PCR, then a second-round multiplex PCR followed. TCRdb re-called the multiplex PCR reads through MiXCR, storing one row per CDR3 protein. The data contain some 1.1 million distinct CDR3 sequences, about two fifths of them singletons. The sequenced sample was peripheral blood or thyroid tissue (not recorded which). These receptors all stem from an adult man with Graves' hyperthyroidism.

The chain has TRBV29-1 and TRBJ1-1, with D unresolved. The ends were cut back, 0 bases at V and 4 bases at J, with 12 bases in the middle. The CDR3 spans 14 residues. The V gene's germline CDR1 is SQVTM and CDR2 ANQGSEA. The chain's CDR3 is CSVEDRGRVTEAFF. The CDR3 DNA follows: TGCAGCGTTGAAGATCGGGGAAGGGTCACTGAAGCTTTCTTT.

The chain couples TRBV5-1 to TRBJ2-5; tentatively, D is TRBD1 or TRBD2 (5 bases each). Looked up from germline, CDR1 is SGHRS and CDR2 is YFSETQ. V lost 2 bases and J 2 bases, leaving 10 bases between the germline ends. This CDR3 is 14 amino acids long. DNA of the CDR3: TGCGCCAGCAGCTTCCTCGGGGCACAAGAGACCCAGTACTTC. Its protein is CASSFLGAQETQYF.

This clonotype was detected a few times. The chain recombines TRBV7-9 with TRBJ1-2, with 12 bases lining up with TRBD1. Germline values: CDR1 SEHNR, CDR2 FQNEAQ (reference sequence). V dropped 5 bases and J dropped 4; count of bases not matched to a gene: 17. The CDR3 consists of 19 residues. The CDR3 spells CASSQVGGQGARRSYGYTF. The CDR3 DNA follows: TGTGCCAGCAGCCAAGTTGGGGGACAGGGGGCGCGGCGGAGCTATGGCTACACCTTC.

V usage is TRBV2 and J usage is TRBJ1-2, with a possible D match to TRBD1 (5 bases). Per germline, CDR1 SNHLY and CDR2 FYNNEI. CDR3 length: 14 residues. V lost 7 bases to trimming and J lost 4 bases, with 16 bases between them. The CDR3 sequence is CASTGGSRGYGYTF. The CDR3, as DNA: TGTGCCAGCACGGGGGGGTCTCGGGGCTATGGCTACACCTTC. The full variable domain, its missing parts supplied by reference TRBV2 and TRBJ1-2, is EPEVTQTPSHQVTQMGQEVILRCVPISNHLYFYWYRQILGQKVEFLVSFYNNEISEKSEIFDDQFSVERPDGSNFTLKIRSTKLEDSAMYFCASTGGSRGYGYTFGSGTRLTVV.

On this clonotype itself: Being one base from a much bigger clone, this may be a read error. The chain joins TRBV20-1 to TRBJ1-2; D may be TRBD1 (6 bases). This CDR3 is built from 16 residues. Trimming removed 1 base from V and 2 bases from J, with 17 bases in between. From germline, CDR1 is DFQATT and CDR2 SNEGSKA (reference sequence). Written as DNA, the CDR3 is TGCAGTGCTAGAGGTTTCATGGCAGGGGAAAACTATGGCTACACCTTC. It specifies CSARGFMAGENYGYTF.

This clonotype was counted only a few times. This CDR3 fails to terminate in the conserved phenylalanine or tryptophan, so it likely reflects a read error. The DNA is omitted, as the CDR3 cannot be located on it reliably, and the CDR3 follows TCRdb's listing. The rearrangement links TRBV20-1 to TRBJ1-6. CDR1 is DFQATT, CDR2 SNEGSKA, per germline (reference sequence). From its first to its last residue, the CDR3 has 8 amino acids. CDR3 sequence reads: CSANGGPL.

About this clonotype: This may come from a read error, since a much larger clone is one base off. The chain has TRBV4-3 and TRBJ2-7, with no clear D. The germline CDR1 and CDR2 sequences are LGHNA and YSLEER. V lost 5 bases to trimming and J lost 4 bases, with 15 bases between them. The CDR3 sequence is 14 residues long. CDR3 sequence (DNA): TGCGCCAGCAGCTTGTTGGTGTCAGAGTACGAGCAGTACTTC. It is translated as CASSLLVSEYEQYF.

The chain carries TRBV6-4 and TRBJ2-2, with D perhaps TRBD2 (6 bases). CDR1 is MRHNA and CDR2 is SNTAGT in the germline V gene. The CDR3 sequence is 14 residues long. Trimming shortened V by 2 bases and J by 3 bases, and 7 bases separated the two germline ends. The CDR3 reads CASSDGTDTGELFF. The CDR3 DNA reads TGTGCCAGCAGTGACGGGACTGACACCGGGGAGCTGTTTTTT.

The sample holds a few counts of this clonotype. The J gene is TRBJ2-7, the V gene TRBV7-9; D is possibly TRBD2 (6 bases). The CDR3 has 13 residues. The V and J ends lost 5 bases and 6 bases respectively, with 14 bases between them. Germline CDR1 reads SEHNR; CDR2 reads FQNEAQ (reference sequence). The CDR3 region is CASSPAASAEQYF. CDR3 coding DNA: TGTGCCAGCAGCCCAGCGGCTAGCGCCGAGCAGTACTTC.

As concerns this clonotype: One end of the junction does not line up with germline, which may come from a read error. The gene calls are TRBV5-1 and TRBJ2-7; TRBD2 matches 8 bases. Germline CDR1 SGHRS, CDR2 YFSETQ. There are 17 residues in the CDR3. The CDR3 region is CASSLVRGGLSSYEQYF. The DNA of the CDR3 is TGTGCCAGCAGCTTGGTCCGGGGGGGCCTTAGTTCCTACGAGCAGTACTTC.

This clonotype showed up many times. This chain links TRBV5-1 with TRBJ2-7; D remains ambiguous. Looked up from germline, CDR1 is SGHRS and CDR2 is YFSETQ. The CDR3 contains 16 residues. V was clipped by 0 bases and J by 0 bases, with 13 bases between them. The CDR3 DNA is TGCGCCAGCAGCTTGGGCGGCCTAACCCTCTCCTACGAGCAGTACTTC. As protein: CASSLGGLTLSYEQYF.

On this clonotype: At one end the junction does not follow the germline gene, possibly because of a read error. The chain combines TRBV7-9 with TRBJ1-1; a weak D match, TRBD1 (6 bases). Germline V CDR1 and CDR2: SEHNR, FQNEAQ (reference sequence). This CDR3 comprises 18 residues. CDR3 residues: CASRQWLEGGGTNTEAFF. CDR3 nucleotide sequence: TGTGCCAGCCGACAATGGCTCGAGGGGGGGGGGACGAACACTGAAGCCTTCTTT.

Points on this clonotype: Compared with germline, one end of the junction differs, possibly owing to a read error. The rearrangement joins TRBV5-4 to TRBJ2-7; D might be TRBD2 (6 bases). CDR1 is SGHNT, CDR2 YYREEE, per germline (reference sequence). This CDR3 comprises 16 residues. Written as DNA, the CDR3 is TGTGCCAACAGCGACGAAATCGGGAGCGGAGGTTACGAGCAGTACTTC. Translating it yields CANSDEIGSGGYEQYF.

A word on this clonotype: A much larger clone differs from this one at a single base, so this may be a read error. DNA of the CDR3: TGTGCCAGCAGCCAAGACTTAACAGAGAGCGAGCAGTACTTC. This encodes CASSQDLTESEQYF. This chain connects TRBV4-2 to TRBJ2-7, with no clear D. Trimming pared 0 bases from V and 6 bases from J, leaving 12 bases between. Germline CDR1 is LGHNA and CDR2 is YNFKEQ. This CDR3 has 14 amino acids.

As concerns this clonotype: Without the conserved terminal phenylalanine or tryptophan, this CDR3 likely stems from a read error. The chain links TRBV6-4 to TRBJ1-6; tentatively, D is TRBD1 (6 bases). The CDR3 is made up of 12 amino acids. Germline CDR1 is MRHNA and CDR2 is SNTAGT. Here the CDR3 reads CASNSGDSPLHL. The DNA for the CDR3 is TGCGCCAGCAATTCAGGGGATTCACCCCTCCACCTT.

This chain uses TRBV7-3 with TRBJ2-1; TRBD2 is a possible D gene (7 bases). Germline CDR1 is SGHTA and CDR2 is FQGTGA. The ends were cut back, 2 bases at V and 7 bases at J, with 15 bases in the middle. CDR3 size: 15 residues. DNA for the CDR3: TGTGCCAGCAGCTTAGGGGGCGGGAGAGGGAATGAGCAGTTCTTC. Its protein is CASSLGGGRGNEQFF.

Only a few counts were recorded for this clonotype. The chain recombines TRBV12-3 or TRBV12-4 with TRBJ2-5, with 8 positions matching TRBD2. V dropped 2 bases and J dropped 5; count of bases not matched to a gene: 10. CDR3 size: 16 residues. The DNA of the CDR3 is TGTGCCAGCAGTTTAAAAGCGGGGGCCCCACCGGAGACCCAGTACTTC. As protein: CASSLKAGAPPETQYF.

V is TRBV7-9 and J is TRBJ2-5; 7 nucleotides line up with TRBD2. CDR1 and CDR2 from the germline V gene are SEHNR and FQNEAQ (reference sequence). This CDR3 has 15 residues. With 0 bases clipped from V and 2 bases from J, the junction kept 3 bases outside the gene matches. This CDR3 reads CASSLARGLQETQYF. The CDR3 nucleotides read TGTGCCAGCAGCTTAGCCCGGGGACTACAAGAGACCCAGTACTTC.

This clonotype has a handful of counts. J is TRBJ1-2 and V is TRBV30, with TRBD1 matching 9 bases. The CDR3 covers 15 residues. Germline V gene sequence: CDR1 GTSNPN, CDR2 SVGIG (reference sequence). After removal of 5 bases from V and 2 bases from J, the junction contained 9 bases not matched to a gene. CDR3 protein: CAWATGQGLNYGYTF. CDR3 DNA: TGTGCCTGGGCGACTGGACAGGGGTTGAACTATGGCTACACCTTC.

CDR3 in amino acids: CAWSNTGSTEAFF. CDR3 in DNA: TGTGCCTGGAGCAACACAGGGAGCACTGAAGCTTTCTTT. This chain connects TRBV30 to TRBJ1-1, with D possibly TRBD1 on 6 matching bases. The germline V gene encodes CDR1 GTSNPN and CDR2 SVGIG (reference sequence). CDR3 length: 13 residues. Trimming removed 3 bases from V and 4 bases from J, with 12 bases in between.

Many counts were recorded for this clonotype. The chain carries TRBV10-3 and TRBJ2-7, with a possible D match to TRBD2 (6 bases). This CDR3 is 14 amino acids long. V was trimmed by 6 bases and J by 0 bases, leaving 12 bases between them. Germline V gene lookup returns CDR1 ENHRY and CDR2 SYGVKD. The CDR3 sequence: CAIRPTGLSYEQYF. In nucleotides, the CDR3 is TGTGCCATCAGACCCACGGGACTCTCCTACGAGCAGTACTTC.

This clonotype was seen at least ten times. This chain uses TRBV20-1 with TRBJ2-7; D unclear. The germline V gene encodes CDR1 DFQATT and CDR2 SNEGSKA (reference sequence). The CDR3 loop spans 13 amino acids. Trimming removed 3 bases from V and 2 bases from J, with 11 bases in between. CDR3 nucleotides: TGCAGTGCTAGGGGGTTGGTTACCTACGAGCAGTACTTC. As protein: CSARGLVTYEQYF.

This clonotype was seen once. The chain joins TRBV29-1 to TRBJ1-6, with TRBD1 matching over 7 bases. Germline V gene data show CDR1 as SQVTM and CDR2 as ANQGSEA. This CDR3 is 12 amino acids long. J lost 13 bases, V lost 6 bases, and 9 bases had no gene match. The CDR3 bases are TGCAGCGTCGGAACAGGGGATCAGCCCCTCCACTTT. It yields the protein CSVGTGDQPLHF.

Of note for this clonotype: Compared with germline, one end of the junction differs, possibly owing to a read error. The V gene is TRBV10-2, the J gene TRBJ1-2, with D maybe TRBD1 (5 bases). Germline CDR1 reads WSHSY; CDR2 reads SAAADI. The CDR3 runs 14 residues. The CDR3 nucleotides read TGTGCCAGCAGCGCACTTCAGGGACTCGGTGGCTACACCTTC. It specifies CASSALQGLGGYTF.